Each of the 27 T cell receptor beta chains below was sequenced from the same sample in a study of blood T cell repertoires in COVID-19. Profiled with immunoSEQ multiplex PCR; TCRdb holds only in-frame clones, not every one. The sample consists of more than 20,000 clones, 87% of them appearing once. Specimen: peripheral blood. The receptors come from a human donor with active COVID-19. The donor label of this sample is uncertain.

In its sample, this clone was seen once. This chain links TRBV12-3 or TRBV12-4 with TRBJ1-2; D perhaps matches TRBD1 (6 bases). Deletions cut 3 bases from V and 8 bases from J, with 13 bases between. The CDR3 spans 13 residues. In DNA form, the CDR3 reads TGTGCCAGCAGTTTCTACGCAGGGGAGGGCTACACCTTC. It translates to CASSFYAGEGYTF.

The gene calls are TRBV6-1 and TRBJ2-5; possible D gene TRBD2, 5 bases. Looked up from germline, CDR1 is MNHNS and CDR2 is SASEGT. The CDR3 contains 12 residues. The ends were cut back, 6 bases at V and 1 base at J, with 6 bases in the middle. The CDR3 bases are TGTGCCAGCAGAACTAGCCAAGAGACCCAGTACTTC. Translated: CASRTSQETQYF.

This chain joins TRBV6-5 and TRBJ1-1, with D unresolved. The length of the CDR3 is 13 residues. The V and J ends lost 0 bases and 2 bases respectively, with 4 bases between them. Germline assignment: CDR1 MNHEY and CDR2 SVGAGI. The DNA for the CDR3 is TGTGCCAGCAGTTACTCTCAAAACACTGAAGCTTTCTTT. Amino acids: CASSYSQNTEAFF.

This chain joins TRBV5-8 and TRBJ1-4, with a tentative D call TRBD1 (6 bases). The germline V gene has CDR1 SGHTS and CDR2 YDEGEE. Trimming shortened V by 0 bases and J by 8 bases, and 14 bases separated the two germline ends. This CDR3 comprises 15 residues. The CDR3 loop is CASSLDQGFGEKLFF. DNA for the CDR3: TGTGCCAGCAGCTTGGACCAGGGGTTCGGGGAAAAACTGTTTTTT. The full variable domain, in which reference TRBV5-8 and TRBJ1-4 provide the parts outside the CDR3, is EAGVTQSPTHLIKTRGQQATLRCSPISGHTSVYWYQQALGLGLQFLLWYDEGEERNRGNFPPRFSGRQFPNYSSELNVNALELEDSALYLCASSLDQGFGEKLFFGSGTQLSVL.

This rearrangement joins TRBV5-8 to TRBJ2-1; TRBD2 matches 7 bases. The germline CDR1 and CDR2 sequences are SGHTS and YDEGEE. The CDR3 runs 16 residues. The ends lost 4 bases at V and 6 bases at J; junction bases unmatched: 13. The CDR3 DNA is TGTGCCAGCAGCCGCATCCGGGACTACCCGGCCAATGAGCAGTTCTTC. Translated: CASSRIRDYPANEQFF.

The chain carries TRBV27 and TRBJ2-7; 8 bases line up with TRBD2. The CDR3 is 15 amino acids. Per germline, CDR1 MNHEY and CDR2 SMNVEV (reference sequence). J gave up 1 base and V 5 bases, and 7 bases lay outside the gene matches. The CDR3 reads CASSEVAGKSYEQYF. The CDR3 bases are TGTGCCAGCAGTGAAGTAGCGGGGAAATCCTACGAGCAGTACTTC.

The chain carries TRBV11-3 and TRBJ2-2, with 7 positions matching TRBD1. V lost 1 base to trimming and J lost 4 bases; unmatched junction nucleotides: 0. CDR1 and CDR2 (germline): SGHNT, YENEEA. The CDR3 extends over 14 amino acids. The CDR3 spells CASSLGQGTGELFF. DNA for the CDR3: TGTGCCAGCAGCTTAGGACAGGGCACCGGGGAGCTGTTTTTT. The full variable domain, its missing parts supplied by reference TRBV11-3 and TRBJ2-2, is EAGVVQSPRYKIIEKKQPVAFWCNPISGHNTLYWYLQNLGQGPELLIRYENEEAVDDSQLPKDRFSAERLKGVDSTLKIQPAELGDSAVYLCASSLGQGTGELFFGEGSRLTVL.

V is TRBV5-6 and J is TRBJ2-7, with D tentatively TRBD1 (5 bases). Germline CDR1 is SGHDT and CDR2 is YYEEEE. V was pared by 1 base and J by 4 bases, with 12 bases between. This CDR3 comprises 14 residues. For the CDR3, the DNA is TGTGCCAGCAGCTTGCTGCAGGGAACGTACGAGCAGTACTTC. Translated, it gives CASSLLQGTYEQYF. The full variable domain, its missing parts supplied by reference TRBV5-6 and TRBJ2-7, is DAGVTQSPTHLIKTRGQQVTLRCSPKSGHDTVSWYQQALGQGPQFIFQYYEEEERQRGNFPDRFSGHQFPNYSSELNVNALLLGDSALYLCASSLLQGTYEQYFGPGTRLTVT.

The rearrangement uses TRBV18 and TRBJ2-7; 11 bases agree with TRBD1. This CDR3 contains 15 residues. Germline V gene lookup returns CDR1 KGHSH and CDR2 LQKENI. The trim removed 6 bases at V and 5 bases at J, leaving 9 bases unmatched. The CDR3 loop is CASSPTGQGADEQYF. CDR3 bases: TGTGCCAGCTCGCCTACTGGACAGGGGGCCGACGAGCAGTACTTC.

This clone came up once. This sequence joins TRBV7-6 and TRBJ2-1; 9 positions match TRBD2. Looked up from germline, CDR1 is SGHVS and CDR2 is FNYEAQ. This CDR3 is built from 16 residues. J gave up 4 bases and V 5 bases, and 9 bases lay outside the gene matches. In nucleotides, the CDR3 is TGTGCCAGCAGCAAAGAAGCGGGGGGCCTTTACAATGAGCAGTTCTTC. Protein: CASSKEAGGLYNEQFF.

The chain recombines TRBV4-1 with TRBJ1-2; maybe TRBD1 (5 bases). The CDR3 totals 17 residues. Germline-derived CDR1 and CDR2 are MGHRA and YSYEKL. The V and J ends lost 0 bases and 5 bases respectively, with 19 bases between them. The CDR3 sequence is CASSQEVDGRGLYGYTF. The CDR3 DNA sequence: TGCGCCAGCAGCCAAGAGGTAGACGGGAGGGGACTGTATGGCTACACCTTC.

The chain is built from TRBV7-9 and TRBJ2-5; D perhaps matches TRBD2 (6 bases). Germline V gene sequence: CDR1 SEHNR, CDR2 FQNEAQ (reference sequence). Trimming shortened V by 6 bases and J by 4 bases, and 15 bases separated the two germline ends. The length of the CDR3 is 14 residues. CDR3 residues: CASRPGGAGETQYF. The CDR3 DNA reads TGTGCCAGCAGACCCGGGGGTGCGGGAGAGACCCAGTACTTC. The entire variable domain, with the rest obtained from reference TRBV7-9 and TRBJ2-5, is as follows: DTGVSQNPRHKITKRGQNVTFRCDPISEHNRLYWYRQTLGQGPEFLTYFQNEAQLEKSRLLSDRFSAERPKGSFSTLEIQRTEQGDSAMYLCASRPGGAGETQYFGPGTRLLVL.

The chain links TRBV28 to TRBJ2-7, with D tentatively TRBD2 (6 bases). The CDR3 runs to 15 residues. V was pared by 6 bases and J by 2 bases, with 17 bases between. Germline V gene data show CDR1 as MDHEN and CDR2 as SYDVKM. The CDR3 DNA reads as TGTGCCAGCAGCGGTAGGGGCAGGAGGGCCTACGAGCAGTACTTC. The encoded protein is CASSGRGRRAYEQYF.

The chain employs TRBV28 and TRBJ2-2, with D possibly matching TRBD1 (5 bases). CDR3 length: 16 residues. The germline V gene has CDR1 MDHEN and CDR2 SYDVKM. Trimming left V 6 bases short and J 2 bases short, with 16 bases between. DNA of the CDR3: TGTGCCAGCAGAGGGGATCTCTCTTCCAACACCGGGGAGCTGTTTTTT. Translation gives CASRGDLSSNTGELFF.

The rearrangement joins TRBV6-2 or TRBV6-3 to TRBJ2-7; D may be TRBD2 (6 bases). Germline values: CDR1 MNHEY, CDR2 SVGEGT. Trimming cost V 2 bases and J 3 bases, with 11 bases left between them. This CDR3 is built from 14 residues. For the CDR3, the DNA is TGTGCCAGCAGTTACGCTGGGGGGAACTACGAGCAGTACTTC. This encodes CASSYAGGNYEQYF.

The chain couples TRBV5-1 to TRBJ2-5, with a possible D match to TRBD2 (6 bases). The germline V and J ends were trimmed by 0 bases and 4 bases, with 13 bases remaining between them. The CDR3 contains 15 residues. In germline, CDR1 is SGHRS, CDR2 YFSETQ. CDR3 coding DNA: TGCGCCAGCAGCTTGGGCCACCTCGGGGGAGAGACCCAGTACTTC. Its translation: CASSLGHLGGETQYF. Full variable domain (remainder filled in from reference TRBV5-1 and TRBJ2-5): KAGVTQTPRYLIKTRGQQVTLSCSPISGHRSVSWYQQTPGQGLQFLFEYFSETQRNKGNFPGRFSGRQFSNSRSEMNVSTLELGDSALYLCASSLGHLGGETQYFGPGTRLLVL.

This sequence joins TRBV20-1 and TRBJ1-2; a weak D match, TRBD1 (6 bases). The ends were cut back, 3 bases at V and 0 bases at J, with 14 bases in the middle. Germline CDR1 is DFQATT and CDR2 is SNEGSKA (reference sequence). CDR3 length: 15 amino acids. The CDR3 here is CSASTRDIANYGYTF. CDR3 coding DNA: TGCAGTGCTAGTACCCGGGACATCGCTAACTATGGCTACACCTTC.

The chain couples TRBV6-5 to TRBJ1-6, with D unclear. The V end lost 3 bases, the J end lost 1 base, and 7 bases lay between the germline ends. This CDR3 is 15 amino acids long. Germline V CDR1 and CDR2: MNHEY, SVGAGI. The CDR3 bases are TGTGCCAGCAGTTATGAGGGATCCTATAATTCACCCCTCCACTTT. Amino acid sequence: CASSYEGSYNSPLHF.

The chain joins TRBV24-1 to TRBJ2-1; 7 bases fit TRBD1. This CDR3 region has 19 residues. Germline CDR1 is KGHDR and CDR2 is SFDVKD. V was pared by 2 bases and J by 3 bases, with 15 bases of the junction left unmatched. The CDR3 is CATSDSRGERGQGYNEQFF. The CDR3, as DNA: TGTGCCACCAGTGATTCCCGAGGGGAGAGGGGGCAAGGCTACAATGAGCAGTTCTTC.

This rearrangement joins TRBV5-1 to TRBJ1-1, with 7 bases lining up with TRBD1. The germline CDR1 and CDR2 sequences are SGHRS and YFSETQ. This CDR3 is built from 14 residues. Trimming at V came to 4 bases and at J to 4 bases, leaving 7 bases not matched to a gene. The CDR3 reads CASSALTGPTEAFF. As DNA, the CDR3 is TGCGCCAGCAGCGCATTGACAGGGCCCACTGAAGCTTTCTTT. The whole variable domain, remainder taken from reference TRBV5-1 and TRBJ1-1, is KAGVTQTPRYLIKTRGQQVTLSCSPISGHRSVSWYQQTPGQGLQFLFEYFSETQRNKGNFPGRFSGRQFSNSRSEMNVSTLELGDSALYLCASSALTGPTEAFFGQGTRLTVV.

V is TRBV19 and J is TRBJ1-2, with unresolved D. CDR3 length: 12 residues. V was pared by 3 bases and J by 4 bases, with 6 bases between. Germline V lookup: CDR1 LNHDA, CDR2 SQIVND (reference sequence). For the CDR3, the DNA is TGTGCCAGTAGTATCATGAGCTATGGCTACACCTTC. Protein: CASSIMSYGYTF.

This chain links TRBV7-2 with TRBJ2-5, with D possibly being TRBD2 (6 bases). This CDR3 region has 16 residues. V dropped 2 bases and J dropped 0 bases, with 13 bases sitting between them. CDR1 is SGHTA and CDR2 is FQGNSA in the germline V gene. The CDR3 bases are TGTGCCAGCAGCTTAATCGCGGGAAGGTACCAAGAGACCCAGTACTTC. As protein: CASSLIAGRYQETQYF.

The rearrangement joins TRBV7-9 to TRBJ1-4; D is perhaps TRBD1 (6 bases). The CDR3 is made up of 14 amino acids. Germline values: CDR1 SEHNR, CDR2 FQNEAQ (reference sequence). V was trimmed by 6 bases and J by 10 bases, leaving 18 bases between them. The CDR3: CASSDTGSIGKLFF. CDR3 DNA sequence: TGTGCCAGCAGTGATACAGGGAGTATCGGAAAACTGTTTTTT.

The chain joins TRBV27 to TRBJ2-2; the D gene is possibly TRBD2 (6 bases). This CDR3 region has 17 residues. V lost 5 bases and J 2 bases, leaving 18 bases between the germline ends. Germline CDR1 MNHEY, CDR2 SMNVEV (reference sequence). The CDR3 loop is CASSPKTGVTNTGELFF. The CDR3, as DNA: TGTGCCAGCAGTCCTAAGACGGGGGTGACCAACACCGGGGAGCTGTTTTTT.

There are a few counts of this clone. The chain joins TRBV5-6 to TRBJ2-7; 7 bases match TRBD2. This CDR3 comprises 16 residues. Losses at the gene ends were 4 bases for V and 0 bases for J; bases not matched to a gene: 10. Looked up from germline, CDR1 is SGHDT and CDR2 is YYEEEE. The CDR3 DNA follows: TGTGCCAGCAGCCTCGTATGGGGCGGGAGCTCCTACGAGCAGTACTTC. Its translation: CASSLVWGGSSYEQYF.

The chain employs TRBV21-1 and TRBJ2-7; the table's D call, TRBD2, was not checked against the DNA. TRBV21-1 is recorded as a pseudogene. The CDR3 sequence is 16 residues long. Here the CDR3 DNA reads TGTGCCAGCAGTGGGTCCCCGGGACTAGCGCTCTACGAGCAGTACTTC. Protein: CASSGSPGLALYEQYF.

V and J are TRBV7-3 and TRBJ2-5, with 7 positions matching TRBD2. This CDR3 region has 14 residues. Germline V gene data show CDR1 as SGHTA and CDR2 as FQGTGA. The J segment lost 5 bases and the V segment lost 3 bases, leaving 6 bases of the junction unmatched. In nucleotides, the CDR3 is TGTGCCAGCAGCTTTGGCGGGAGTTTGGAGACCCAGTACTTC. This gives the protein CASSFGGSLETQYF.